These 32 T cell receptor beta chains were sequenced from one sample in a study of shared clonotypes between healthy human individuals. Sequenced by immunoSEQ multiplex PCR; TCRdb stores in-frame clones only, minus some. The data show 2 million to 3 million clones, approximately 90% seen once. Sample: naive CD4+ T cells sorted from blood. Described subset: CD45RA+ positively selected. These receptors were taken from a man in his late teens or twenties in good health.

V is TRBV7-2 and J is TRBJ2-3; D is undetermined. Germline V gene sequence: CDR1 SGHTA, CDR2 FQGNSA. V lost 1 base to trimming and J lost 2 bases, with 7 bases between them. CDR3 size: 14 residues. CDR3 in DNA: TGTGCCAGCAGCTTAGATCCGTACACAGATACGCAGTATTTT. The encoded protein is CASSLDPYTDTQYF.

V usage is TRBV9 and J usage is TRBJ1-2; D unclear. The germline gives CDR1 SGDLS, CDR2 YYNGEE. CDR3 length: 14 amino acids. Trimming removed 2 bases at V and 2 bases at J, with 10 bases between. CDR3 amino acids: CASSVEPGNYGYTF. CDR3 DNA sequence: TGTGCCAGCAGCGTTGAACCCGGCAACTATGGCTACACCTTC.

The count of this clone is one. The V and J genes are TRBV19 and TRBJ2-1; D is unresolved. The CDR3 has 14 amino acids. V was clipped by 3 bases and J by 6 bases, with 12 bases between them. Looked up from germline, CDR1 is LNHDA and CDR2 is SQIVND (reference sequence). CDR3 coding DNA: TGTGCCAGTAGTATGGGCAGTTTTGTCAATGAGCAGTTCTTC. This codes for CASSMGSFVNEQFF.

This clone was observed a handful of times. A read error may produce the germline difference seen at one junction end. The gene calls are TRBV2 and TRBJ2-1; possibly TRBD1 for D (5 bases). Germline V gene data show CDR1 as SNHLY and CDR2 as FYNNEI. CDR3 length equals 12 residues. The CDR3 DNA reads as TGTGCCAGCAGGGAAGGGGCGACACAGCAGTTCTTC. The encoded protein is CASREGATQQFF.

The chain is built from TRBV28 and TRBJ1-3; possible D gene TRBD1, 5 bases. Trimming cost V 3 bases and J 4 bases, with 16 bases left between them. From germline, CDR1 is MDHEN and CDR2 SYDVKM. The CDR3 has 16 residues. The CDR3 bases are TGTGCCAGCAGTTTGATGGACAAGAAGGTCGGAAACACCATATATTTT. Its translation is CASSLMDKKVGNTIYF. Full variable domain (remainder filled in from reference TRBV28 and TRBJ1-3): DVKVTQSSRYLVKRTGEKVFLECVQDMDHENMFWYRQDPGLGLRLIYFSYDVKMKEKGDIPEGYSVSREKKERFSLILESASTNQTSMYLCASSLMDKKVGNTIYFGEGSWLTVV.

This chain connects TRBV10-3 to TRBJ1-1; D is possibly TRBD1 (6 bases). The CDR3 totals 14 residues. V lost 6 bases, J lost 0 bases, and 11 bases lay in between. The V gene's germline CDR1 is ENHRY and CDR2 SYGVKD. CDR3 DNA: TGTGCCATCAGGGCAGGGACAATGAACACTGAAGCTTTCTTT. Protein sequence: CAIRAGTMNTEAFF.

The chain has TRBV19 and TRBJ1-2; 7 bases line up with TRBD1. V dropped 3 bases and J dropped 5; count of bases not matched to a gene: 6. Looked up from germline, CDR1 is LNHDA and CDR2 is SQIVND (reference sequence). This CDR3 is built from 14 residues. The CDR3 region is CASSIREQGYGYTF. CDR3 nucleotides: TGTGCCAGTAGTATTCGAGAACAGGGGTATGGCTACACCTTC.

This CDR3 is CASSLRQGPDNQPQHF. The CDR3 DNA is TGTGCCAGCAGCCTGCGGCAGGGGCCTGACAATCAGCCCCAGCATTTT. The V gene is TRBV5-5, the J gene TRBJ1-5; D is possibly TRBD1 (6 bases). CDR3 size: 16 residues. The V and J ends lost 4 bases and 3 bases respectively, with 17 bases between them. CDR1 SGHKS and CDR2 YYEKEE come from the germline V gene (reference sequence).

The chain employs TRBV6-1 and TRBJ2-7; tentatively, D is TRBD1 (6 bases). The CDR3 extends over 14 amino acids. Trimming removed 4 bases from V and 2 bases from J, with 12 bases in between. CDR1 is MNHNS, CDR2 SASEGT, per germline. CDR3 sequence (DNA): TGTGCCAGCAGTGCCTACTACAGGGCCTACGAGCAGTACTTC. Translating it yields CASSAYYRAYEQYF.

In this sample, this clone turned up once. The chain is built from TRBV27 and TRBJ2-1; 13 nucleotides match TRBD2. The CDR3 consists of 16 residues. Germline V gene data show CDR1 as MNHEY and CDR2 as SMNVEV (reference sequence). The V segment lost 1 base and the J segment 6 bases; nucleotides outside the gene matches: 3. The CDR3 DNA reads TGTGCCAGCAGTTTATGGGGACTAGCGGGGACCAATGAGCAGTTCTTC. As protein: CASSLWGLAGTNEQFF.

V and J are TRBV9 and TRBJ2-1; 7 nucleotides agree with TRBD2. Germline CDR1 reads SGDLS; CDR2 reads YYNGEE. The junction had 16 bases not matched to a gene; V was cut back by 4 bases and J by 3 bases. The CDR3 sequence is 18 residues long. In DNA, the CDR3 is TGTGCCAGCAGCTCCACACTAACTGGGGCTAGCGGCTACAATGAGCAGTTCTTC. Amino acids: CASSSTLTGASGYNEQFF.

The chain employs TRBV6-5 and TRBJ2-7; 9 bases are a match to TRBD1. The CDR3 is 15 amino acids. In germline, CDR1 is MNHEY, CDR2 SVGAGI. V gave up 5 bases and J gave up 6 bases; unmatched junction bases: 11. CDR3 sequence: CASSLAGTGNREQYF. The DNA of the CDR3 is TGTGCCAGCAGTCTGGCCGGGACAGGGAACCGCGAGCAGTACTTC.

The chain combines TRBV10-3 with TRBJ1-2, with a possible D match to TRBD1 (5 bases). CDR3 length: 15 amino acids. Germline values: CDR1 ENHRY, CDR2 SYGVKD. V was shortened by 4 bases and J by 5 bases, with 17 bases between the two germline ends. Here the CDR3 DNA reads TGTGCCATCAGTGGTGAAGGGGTGGGCTTTTATGGCTACACCTTC. Translated: CAISGEGVGFYGYTF.

V usage is TRBV6-1 and J usage is TRBJ2-7; maybe TRBD1 (6 bases). V dropped 7 bases and J dropped 0 bases, with 16 bases sitting between them. This CDR3 region has 15 residues. The germline V gene has CDR1 MNHNS and CDR2 SASEGT. As DNA, the CDR3 is TGTGCCAGCACCCTGGACAGCCCGAGCTCCTACGAGCAGTACTTC. Translating gives CASTLDSPSSYEQYF.

This rearrangement joins TRBV5-8 to TRBJ2-2; 7 bases match TRBD1. Germline V CDR1 and CDR2: SGHTS, YDEGEE. V trimming: 2 bases; J trimming: 5 bases; junction bases outside the gene matches: 6. The CDR3 loop spans 15 amino acids. CDR3 in DNA: TGTGCCAGCAGCTTACAGGGGCGGCTGACCGGGGAGCTGTTTTTT. It specifies CASSLQGRLTGELFF.

V and J are TRBV6-1 and TRBJ2-1, with a tentative D call TRBD1 (5 bases). V was clipped by 2 bases and J by 6 bases, with 20 bases between them. CDR1 and CDR2 from the germline V gene are MNHNS and SASEGT. The length of the CDR3 is 17 residues. In nucleotides, the CDR3 is TGTGCCAGCAGTGAATTTCTTCAGGGCCTGTCTACCAATGAGCAGTTCTTC. This translates into CASSEFLQGLSTNEQFF.

This clone was counted once. The chain employs TRBV15 and TRBJ1-5, with D possibly TRBD1 on 5 matching bases. Between the trimmed V and J ends, which lost 6 bases and 7 bases, there was a span of 16 bases. The CDR3 loop spans 14 amino acids. Germline V gene sequence: CDR1 LNHNV, CDR2 YYDKDF (reference sequence). The CDR3 DNA sequence: TGTGCCACCAGGGATGGGGGGGGTGGGCAGCCCCAGCATTTT. Encoded protein: CATRDGGGGQPQHF.

This chain links TRBV30 with TRBJ1-6; possibly TRBD1 for D (5 bases). V lost 2 bases, J lost 8 bases, and 10 bases lay in between. The germline CDR1 and CDR2 sequences are GTSNPN and SVGIG (reference sequence). The CDR3 loop spans 13 amino acids. The CDR3 DNA sequence: TGTGCCTGGAGTCGGCAGGGAGATTCACCCCTCCACTTT. This translates into CAWSRQGDSPLHF.

The count of this clone is one. The chain recombines TRBV6-1 with TRBJ1-2, with 9 nucleotides matching TRBD1. J was trimmed by 4 bases and V by 4 bases; bases with no gene match: 4. CDR1 and CDR2 from the germline V gene are MNHNS and SASEGT. This CDR3 region has 14 residues. This CDR3 is CASSAQGAIYGYTF. The CDR3 bases are TGTGCCAGCAGTGCACAGGGGGCAATCTATGGCTACACCTTC.

This sequence joins TRBV5-1 and TRBJ2-7; TRBD1 agrees at 12 bases. CDR3 length: 16 amino acids. The V gene's germline CDR1 is SGHRS and CDR2 YFSETQ. J lost 4 bases, V lost 3 bases, and 8 bases had no gene match. The DNA for the CDR3 is TGCGCCAGCAGCTCGGCGGGGACAGGGGGCCGGTACGAGCAGTACTTC. Translation gives CASSSAGTGGRYEQYF.

V gene TRBV4-1 combines with J gene TRBJ1-2; TRBD1 might be the D (5 bases). V lost 4 bases, J lost 3 bases, and 15 bases lay in between. CDR1 and CDR2 (germline): MGHRA, YSYEKL. This CDR3 spans 15 amino acids. The CDR3, as DNA: TGCGCCAGCAGCCGGGTCAACGGGGGGGACTATGGCTACACCTTC. Protein sequence: CASSRVNGGDYGYTF.

V is TRBV20-1 and J is TRBJ2-1; D not resolved. Between the trimmed V and J ends, which lost 8 bases and 7 bases, there was a span of 12 bases. From germline, CDR1 is DFQATT and CDR2 SNEGSKA (reference sequence). The CDR3 has 11 residues. The CDR3 loop reads CSYRVRNEQFF. The CDR3 nucleotides read TGCAGTTATAGGGTGAGGAATGAGCAGTTCTTC.

The chain couples TRBV4-1 to TRBJ2-1, with 10 bases lining up with TRBD2. The CDR3 loop spans 15 amino acids. The J segment lost 4 bases and the V segment lost 4 bases, leaving 4 bases of the junction unmatched. Germline assignment: CDR1 MGHRA and CDR2 YSYEKL. DNA for the CDR3: TGCGCCAGCAGCCGCCTACTAGCGGGGTACAATGAGCAGTTCTTC. Translation: CASSRLLAGYNEQFF.

The gene calls are TRBV7-9 and TRBJ2-7, with D possibly TRBD2 on 6 matching bases. There are 13 residues in the CDR3. Looked up from germline, CDR1 is SEHNR and CDR2 is FQNEAQ (reference sequence). Trimming removed 3 bases at V and 5 bases at J, with 11 bases between. The CDR3 here is CASSLGGSHEQYF. CDR3 bases: TGTGCCAGCAGCTTGGGAGGAAGCCACGAGCAGTACTTC.

The chain is built from TRBV5-1 and TRBJ1-2; a weak D match, TRBD1 (6 bases). This CDR3 has 12 amino acids. V lost 4 bases and J lost 6, with 10 bases in between. Germline CDR1 reads SGHRS; CDR2 reads YFSETQ. In DNA form, the CDR3 reads TGCGCCAGCAGCCCACAGGGACATGGCTACACCTTC. Amino acids: CASSPQGHGYTF.

The gene calls are TRBV28 and TRBJ2-2; D may be TRBD1 (5 bases). CDR1 and CDR2 (germline): MDHEN, SYDVKM. Between the trimmed V and J ends, which lost 7 bases and 3 bases, there was a span of 12 bases. The CDR3 sequence is 14 residues long. This chain's CDR3 is CASTTDTYTGELFF. CDR3 nucleotides: TGTGCCAGCACTACGGACACATACACCGGGGAGCTGTTTTTT. Drawing the rest from reference TRBV28 and TRBJ2-2, the complete variable domain is DVKVTQSSRYLVKRTGEKVFLECVQDMDHENMFWYRQDPGLGLRLIYFSYDVKMKEKGDIPEGYSVSREKKERFSLILESASTNQTSMYLCASTTDTYTGELFFGEGSRLTVL.

The chain is built from TRBV5-6 and TRBJ2-1, with TRBD1 as a possible D gene (5 bases). In germline, CDR1 is SGHDT, CDR2 YYEEEE. The CDR3 consists of 17 residues. The germline V and J ends were trimmed by 0 bases and 0 bases, with 13 bases remaining between them. The CDR3 nucleotides are TGTGCCAGCAGCTTGGCCTTCCGGCAGGGCTCCTACAATGAGCAGTTCTTC. Protein sequence: CASSLAFRQGSYNEQFF. Full variable domain (rest looked up from reference TRBV5-6 and TRBJ2-1): DAGVTQSPTHLIKTRGQQVTLRCSPKSGHDTVSWYQQALGQGPQFIFQYYEEEERQRGNFPDRFSGHQFPNYSSELNVNALLLGDSALYLCASSLAFRQGSYNEQFFGPGTRLTVL.

The V call is TRBV28, the J call TRBJ2-3, with 8 bases fitting TRBD1. CDR1 and CDR2 from the germline V gene are MDHEN and SYDVKM. The CDR3 extends over 11 amino acids. Trimming at V came to 8 bases and at J to 6 bases, leaving 1 base not matched to a gene. CDR3 loop: CASGQGDTQYF. DNA for the CDR3: TGTGCCAGCGGACAGGGTGATACGCAGTATTTT.

V gene TRBV6-5 combines with J gene TRBJ2-5; no clear D gene. The germline V gene encodes CDR1 MNHEY and CDR2 SVGAGI. There are 11 residues in the CDR3. Trimming cost V 8 bases and J 7 bases, with 11 bases left between them. The CDR3 here is CASPNRVTQYF. In DNA, the CDR3 is TGTGCCAGCCCCAATAGAGTGACCCAGTACTTC.

This chain uses TRBV10-1 with TRBJ2-2; D might be TRBD1 (6 bases). CDR1 is WNHNN and CDR2 is SYGVQD in the germline V gene (reference sequence). V was clipped by 6 bases and J by 4 bases, with 9 bases between them. The CDR3 sequence is 13 residues long. In nucleotides, the CDR3 is TGCGCCAGCAGCCAGGGGTCCACCGGGGAGCTGTTTTTT. It codes for CASSQGSTGELFF.

This chain joins TRBV18 and TRBJ2-1, with D unclear. Germline-derived CDR1 and CDR2 are KGHSH and LQKENI. Trimming took off 0 bases at V and 2 bases at J, with 14 bases between the two ends. The CDR3 length is 17 residues. CDR3: CASSPPMAVFTYNEQFF. CDR3 in DNA: TGTGCCAGCTCACCACCAATGGCGGTTTTTACCTACAATGAGCAGTTCTTC. Supplemented by reference TRBV18 and TRBJ2-1, the full variable domain reads NAGVMQNPRHLVRRRGQEARLRCSPMKGHSHVYWYRQLPEEGLKFMVYLQKENIIDESGMPKERFSAEFPKEGPSILRIQQVVRGDSAAYFCASSPPMAVFTYNEQFFGPGTRLTVL.

This chain joins TRBV10-3 and TRBJ2-1; no definite D call. The CDR3 is 11 amino acids. Germline V gives CDR1 ENHRY, CDR2 SYGVKD. Trimming took off 8 bases at V and 9 bases at J, with 11 bases between the two ends. The CDR3 is CAIQGTGEQFF. The DNA for the CDR3 is TGTGCCATCCAAGGCACCGGTGAGCAGTTCTTC.